The text below deals with one T cell receptor beta chain. The sample comes from a study of blood T cell repertoires in COVID-19. Background on the study: Both acute and convalescent COVID-19 samples were obtained from the United States, Italy and Spain. The analysed material was cDNA or gDNA that came from T cells, B-cell-depleted T cells, or PBMCs.

Original methodology: Amplification of reference gene primers was used by the study to estimate nucleated cell counts. Repertoires were generated with immunoSEQ multiplex PCR, while TCRdb's copy carries only in-frame clones and drops some. Clone size and the V and J calls come from that table; the DNA yielded D and trimming. This table holds 270,000 or so clones, 84% found once. The CDR3 extends over 16 amino acids. The V gene lost 2 bases and the J gene lost 5 bases, with 18 bases spanning the gap. Looked up from germline, CDR1 is SGHTA and CDR2 is FQGTGA. The J gene is TRBJ1-1, the V gene TRBV7-3, with D possibly matching TRBD1 (5 bases). This sequence originates from a man over 45 who had recovered from COVID-19. The sample taken for sequencing was PBMCs or T cells enriched from blood (not recorded which). This CDR3 reads CASSLRPWGDGTEAFF. DNA of the CDR3: TGTGCCAGCAGCTTACGCCCGTGGGGGGATGGGACTGAAGCTTTCTTT.